This T cell receptor beta chain was observed in a study of blood T cells in healthy people across ages. The study, taken as a whole, reports: Naive T cell percentage by flow cytometry tracked strongly with beta diversity. Both higher diversity and more naive CD4+ cells marked long-lived donors when set against aged donors.

On this clonotype: Antigen unknown.

A J-beta primer mix and a sample-barcoded 5' primer were used in a second PCR of roughly 7 to 12 cycles. Each CDR3 protein is one row after TCRdb ran MiXCR on the 5' RACE reads. The table records 720,000 or so distinct CDR3 sequences, around 43% of them present only once. The sequencing sample was made of blood. The receptor was derived from an elderly man in good health.

The CDR3 spells CASSVPGQGTEQYF. DNA for the CDR3: TGTGCCAGCAGCGTTCCGGGACAGGGTACCGAGCAGTACTTC. The genes are TRBV7-2 and TRBJ2-7; 9 nucleotides align to TRBD1. The CDR3 is 14 amino acids. Germline trimming cut 5 bases from V and 6 bases from J; bases unmatched to any gene: 8. Per germline, CDR1 SGHTA and CDR2 FQGNSA.